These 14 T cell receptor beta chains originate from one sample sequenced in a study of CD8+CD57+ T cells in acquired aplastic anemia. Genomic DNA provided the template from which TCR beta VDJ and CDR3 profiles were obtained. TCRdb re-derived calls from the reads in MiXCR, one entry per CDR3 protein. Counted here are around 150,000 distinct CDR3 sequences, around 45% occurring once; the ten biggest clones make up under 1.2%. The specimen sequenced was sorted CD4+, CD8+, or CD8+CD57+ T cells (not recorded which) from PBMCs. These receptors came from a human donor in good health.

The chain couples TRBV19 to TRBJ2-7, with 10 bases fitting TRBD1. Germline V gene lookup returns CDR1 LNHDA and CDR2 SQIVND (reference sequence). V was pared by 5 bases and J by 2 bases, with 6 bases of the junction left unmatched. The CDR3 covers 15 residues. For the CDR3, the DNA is TGTGCCAGTAGTGCACCCGGGACAGGGGCCTACGAGCAGTACTTC. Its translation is CASSAPGTGAYEQYF.

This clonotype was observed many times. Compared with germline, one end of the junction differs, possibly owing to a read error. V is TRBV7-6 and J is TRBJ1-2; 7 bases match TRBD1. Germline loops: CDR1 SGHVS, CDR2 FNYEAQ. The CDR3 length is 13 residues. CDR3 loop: CASSPGTVYGYTF. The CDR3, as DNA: TGCGCCAGCAGCCCCGGGACAGTCTATGGCTACACCTTC.

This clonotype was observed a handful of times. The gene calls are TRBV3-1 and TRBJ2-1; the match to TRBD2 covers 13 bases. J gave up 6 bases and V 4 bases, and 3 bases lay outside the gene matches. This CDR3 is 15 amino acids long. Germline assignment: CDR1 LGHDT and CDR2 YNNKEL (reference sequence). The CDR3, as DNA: TGTGCCAGCAGCCGGACTAGCGGGAGTTTCAATGAGCAGTTCTTC. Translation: CASSRTSGSFNEQFF.

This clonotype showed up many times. The CDR3 sequence: CASSQSDRGYTDTQYF. CDR3 bases: TGTGCCAGCAGCCAGTCGGACAGGGGGTACACAGATACGCAGTATTTT. V is TRBV4-2 and J is TRBJ2-3; TRBD1 matches 10 bases. The CDR3 has 16 residues. Germline V gene sequence: CDR1 LGHNA, CDR2 YNFKEQ. After removal of 3 bases from V and 2 bases from J, the junction contained 5 bases not matched to a gene.

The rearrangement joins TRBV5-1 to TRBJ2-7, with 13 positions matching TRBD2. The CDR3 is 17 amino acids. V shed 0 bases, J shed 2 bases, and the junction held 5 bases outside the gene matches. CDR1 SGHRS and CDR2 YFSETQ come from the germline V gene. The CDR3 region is CASSLEALAGGPYEQYF. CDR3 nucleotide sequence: TGCGCCAGCAGCTTGGAGGCACTAGCGGGAGGGCCCTACGAGCAGTACTTC.

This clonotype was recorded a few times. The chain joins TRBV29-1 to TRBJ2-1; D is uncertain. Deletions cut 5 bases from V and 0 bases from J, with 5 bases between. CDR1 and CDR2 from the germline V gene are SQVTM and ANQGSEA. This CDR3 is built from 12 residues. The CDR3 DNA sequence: TGCAGCGTTTACGTCTCCTACAATGAGCAGTTCTTC. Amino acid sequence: CSVYVSYNEQFF.

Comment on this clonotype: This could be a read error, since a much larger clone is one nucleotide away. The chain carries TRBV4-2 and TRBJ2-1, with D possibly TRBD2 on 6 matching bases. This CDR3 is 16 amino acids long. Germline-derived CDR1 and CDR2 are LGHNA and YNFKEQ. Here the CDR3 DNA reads TGTGCCAGCAGCAAAGCCGACCTAAGTAGCGGTGGTGAGCAGTCCTTC. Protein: CASSKADLSSGGEQSF.

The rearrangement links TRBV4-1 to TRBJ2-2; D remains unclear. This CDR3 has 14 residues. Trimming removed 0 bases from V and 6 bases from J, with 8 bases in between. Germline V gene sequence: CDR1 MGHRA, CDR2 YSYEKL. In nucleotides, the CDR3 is TGCGCCAGCAGCCAAGATTGGCCGGCCGGGGAGCTGTTTTTT. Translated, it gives CASSQDWPAGELFF.

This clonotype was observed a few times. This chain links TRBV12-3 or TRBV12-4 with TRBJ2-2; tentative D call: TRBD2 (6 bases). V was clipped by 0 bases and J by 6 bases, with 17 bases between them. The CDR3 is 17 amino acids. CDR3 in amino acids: CASSLAFARLGPGELFF. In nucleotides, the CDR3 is TGTGCCAGCAGTTTAGCGTTTGCGAGACTAGGGCCCGGGGAGCTGTTTTTT.

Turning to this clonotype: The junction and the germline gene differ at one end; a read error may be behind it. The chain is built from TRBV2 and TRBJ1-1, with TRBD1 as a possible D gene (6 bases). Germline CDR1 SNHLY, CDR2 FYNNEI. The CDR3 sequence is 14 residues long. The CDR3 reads CTSAKGELDTEAFF. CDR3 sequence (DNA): TGTACCAGTGCTAAGGGGGAGCTGGACACTGAAGCTTTCTTT.

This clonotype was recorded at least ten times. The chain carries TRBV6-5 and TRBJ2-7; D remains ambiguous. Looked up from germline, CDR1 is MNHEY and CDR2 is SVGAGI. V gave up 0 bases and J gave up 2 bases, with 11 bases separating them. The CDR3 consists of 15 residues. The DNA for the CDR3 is TGTGCCAGCAGTTACTCGCGCCGGCAAGCCTACGAGCAGTACTTC. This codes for CASSYSRRQAYEQYF.

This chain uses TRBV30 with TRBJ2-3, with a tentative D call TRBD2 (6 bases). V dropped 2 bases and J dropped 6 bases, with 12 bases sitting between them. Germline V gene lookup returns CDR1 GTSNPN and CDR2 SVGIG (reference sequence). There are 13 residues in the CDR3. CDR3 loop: CAWSTRGSDTQYF. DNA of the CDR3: TGTGCCTGGAGTACCCGGGGGAGCGATACGCAGTATTTT.

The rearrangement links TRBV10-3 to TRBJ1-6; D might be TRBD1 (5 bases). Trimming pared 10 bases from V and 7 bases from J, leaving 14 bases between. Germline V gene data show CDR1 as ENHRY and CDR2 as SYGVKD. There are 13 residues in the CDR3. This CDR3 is CASRTGENSPLHF. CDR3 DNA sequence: TGTGCCAGCAGAACAGGAGAAAATTCACCCCTCCACTTT.

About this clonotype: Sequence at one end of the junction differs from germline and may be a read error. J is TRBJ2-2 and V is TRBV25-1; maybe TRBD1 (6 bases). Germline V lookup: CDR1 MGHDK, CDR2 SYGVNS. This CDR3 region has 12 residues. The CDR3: CTSGRTVGELFF. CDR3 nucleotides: TGTACCAGCGGCCGGACAGTCGGGGAGCTGTTTTTT.